A single sample is the source of the 32 T cell receptor beta chains below, sequenced in a study of blood T cells in healthy people across ages. Using a J-beta primer mix together with a sample-barcoded 5' primer, a second PCR was run for roughly 7 to 11 cycles. Each CDR3 protein gets one entry after TCRdb re-called the 5' RACE reads with MiXCR. This repertoire shows nearly 800,000 distinct CDR3 sequences, 20% to 25% found once; its top ten account for 3% to 4.5%. The same data also went into a second study, on T cells of mothers and their children.

Sequenced input: blood. These receptors all come from a boy under 18 in good health.

V is TRBV11-3 and J is TRBJ1-2; D gene unclear. Germline CDR1 is SGHNT and CDR2 is YENEEA. V lost 0 bases to trimming and J lost 2 bases, with 7 bases between them. This CDR3 spans 14 amino acids. The CDR3 DNA reads as TGTGCCAGCAGCTTAGATGGGGTCAACTATGGCTACACCTTC. It translates to CASSLDGVNYGYTF.

The rearrangement uses TRBV15 and TRBJ2-5; TRBD1 aligns across 7 bases. From germline, CDR1 is LNHNV and CDR2 YYDKDF (reference sequence). V gave up 4 bases and J gave up 5 bases; unmatched junction bases: 10. The CDR3 contains 15 residues. The CDR3 region has the DNA TGTGCCACCAGCATCTCCAACGACAGGGTGGAGACCCAGTACTTC. Amino acids: CATSISNDRVETQYF.

The sample holds one count of this clonotype. The chain uses TRBV25-1 and TRBJ1-1; no reliable D call. V was pared by 7 bases and J by 5 bases, with 14 bases between. Germline V lookup: CDR1 MGHDK, CDR2 SYGVNS. This CDR3 has 13 amino acids. CDR3 loop: CASKGGGSTEAFF. The CDR3 bases are TGTGCCAGCAAGGGAGGAGGTTCGACTGAAGCTTTCTTT.

This clonotype has a handful of counts. V is TRBV15 and J is TRBJ2-5; perhaps TRBD2 as D (5 bases). The CDR3 is 13 amino acids. Trimming took off 5 bases at V and 1 base at J, with 8 bases between the two ends. CDR1 and CDR2 from the germline V gene are LNHNV and YYDKDF (reference sequence). The CDR3 reads CATSRGPQETQYF. The CDR3 DNA is TGTGCCACCAGCCGCGGGCCCCAAGAGACCCAGTACTTC. The entire variable domain, with the rest obtained from reference TRBV15 and TRBJ2-5, is as follows: DAMVIQNPRYQVTQFGKPVTLSCSQTLNHNVMYWYQQKSSQAPKLLFHYYDKDFNNEADTPDNFQSRRPNTSFCFLDIRSPGLGDTAMYLCATSRGPQETQYFGPGTRLLVL.

The chain recombines TRBV6-5 with TRBJ2-1, with a tentative D call TRBD2 (6 bases). Deletions cut 5 bases from V and 2 bases from J, with 13 bases between. CDR1 MNHEY and CDR2 SVGAGI come from the germline V gene. The CDR3 loop spans 15 amino acids. In DNA form, the CDR3 reads TGTGCCAGCAGTCAGACTAGTACCCCCTACAATGAGCAGTTCTTC. Translation: CASSQTSTPYNEQFF.

The sample holds a few counts of this clonotype. This chain links TRBV20-1 with TRBJ2-5; tentatively, D is TRBD2 (6 bases). The end of the DNA fits TRBJ2-1 better, so the J call may be wrong. The CDR3 is 15 residues long. The germline CDR1 and CDR2 sequences are DFQATT and SNEGSKA (reference sequence). As DNA, the CDR3 is TGCAGTGCCAGACTAGAATGGGGGGTTCGGAATGAGCAGTTCTTC. It encodes CSARLEWGVRNEQFF.

The chain recombines TRBV5-5 with TRBJ1-1, with 7 bases matching TRBD1. The CDR3 is made up of 16 amino acids. CDR1 and CDR2 (germline): SGHKS, YYEKEE (reference sequence). After removal of 0 bases from V and 0 bases from J, the junction contained 5 bases not matched to a gene. This CDR3 reads CASSLVLGTVNTEAFF. The DNA for the CDR3 is TGTGCCAGCAGCTTGGTACTGGGGACAGTGAACACTGAAGCTTTCTTT.

The rearrangement links TRBV7-2 to TRBJ2-5; possible D gene TRBD2, 6 bases. The V and J ends lost 5 bases and 1 base respectively, with 11 bases between them. This CDR3 contains 14 residues. Germline CDR1 SGHTA, CDR2 FQGNSA. CDR3 DNA sequence: TGTGCCAGCAGCATGGGACTGGCCCAAGAGACCCAGTACTTC. It encodes CASSMGLAQETQYF.

The J gene is TRBJ2-7, the V gene TRBV4-2; unclear D gene. The CDR3 covers 14 residues. Germline-derived CDR1 and CDR2 are LGHNA and YNFKEQ. The ends were cut back, 0 bases at V and 6 bases at J, with 12 bases in the middle. CDR3 residues: CASSQDSPAGEQYF. In nucleotides, the CDR3 is TGTGCCAGCAGCCAAGATTCCCCTGCTGGCGAGCAGTACTTC.

In this sample, this clonotype turned up a few times. The chain couples TRBV6-5 to TRBJ2-1, with 10 bases identical to TRBD2. V lost 3 bases to trimming and J lost 3 bases; unmatched junction nucleotides: 5. The CDR3 loop spans 16 amino acids. CDR1 and CDR2 from the germline V gene are MNHEY and SVGAGI. DNA of the CDR3: TGTGCCAGCAGTTATGGTACTAGCGGGGTCTACAATGAGCAGTTCTTC. Amino acids: CASSYGTSGVYNEQFF.

CDR3 bases: TGCAGTGCTAGAGCAACGCAAACAGGTTTTGAAAAACTGTTTTTT. Residues: CSARATQTGFEKLFF. This sequence joins TRBV20-1 and TRBJ1-4, with a tentative D call TRBD1 (5 bases). Germline values: CDR1 DFQATT, CDR2 SNEGSKA (reference sequence). The CDR3 totals 15 residues. Trimming took off 1 base at V and 7 bases at J, with 16 bases between the two ends.

This clonotype was counted many times. V gene TRBV7-2 combines with J gene TRBJ2-1; D is ambiguous. The V and J ends lost 2 bases and 4 bases respectively, with 3 bases between them. The CDR3 sequence is 12 residues long. CDR1 is SGHTA and CDR2 is FQGNSA in the germline V gene. The CDR3 is CASSLTYNEQFF. CDR3 bases: TGTGCCAGCAGCTTAACGTACAATGAGCAGTTCTTC. The full variable domain, rest sourced from reference TRBV7-2 and TRBJ2-1, is GAGVSQSPSNKVTEKGKDVELRCDPISGHTALYWYRQSLGQGLEFLIYFQGNSAPDKSGLPSDRFSAERTGGSVSTLTIQRTQQEDSAVYLCASSLTYNEQFFGPGTRLTVL.

The sample holds a few counts of this clonotype. V usage is TRBV6-5 and J usage is TRBJ1-6; D not resolved. CDR1 and CDR2 from the germline V gene are MNHEY and SVGAGI. V shed 2 bases and J shed 5 bases, with 10 bases lying between them. This CDR3 is built from 15 residues. The CDR3 spells CASSYARRNNSPLHF. The CDR3 DNA is TGTGCCAGCAGTTACGCACGTAGGAATAATTCACCCCTCCACTTT.

The chain is built from TRBV24-1 and TRBJ1-5, with D unclear. Germline V gene lookup returns CDR1 KGHDR and CDR2 SFDVKD. The CDR3 spans 12 residues. V lost 4 bases, J lost 7 bases, and 7 bases lay in between. In DNA form, the CDR3 reads TGTGCCACCAGTGAAACGGAACAGCCCCAGCATTTT. Translation: CATSETEQPQHF.

V gene TRBV11-2 combines with J gene TRBJ2-2; the match to TRBD2 covers 14 bases. CDR3 length: 17 amino acids. After removal of 0 bases from V and 5 bases from J, the junction contained 2 bases not matched to a gene. Per the germline V gene, CDR1 is SGHAT and CDR2 is FQNNGV. CDR3 nucleotide sequence: TGTGCCAGCAGCTTAGATCGGACTAGCGGGAGGACCGGGGAGCTGTTTTTT. Translating gives CASSLDRTSGRTGELFF.

This clonotype was seen a handful of times. CDR3 nucleotide sequence: TGTGCCAGCAGTTCCGGGACCGACGGCTACGAGCAGTACTTC. The encoded protein is CASSSGTDGYEQYF. The rearrangement joins TRBV12-3 or TRBV12-4 to TRBJ2-5; D is perhaps TRBD1 or TRBD2 (5 bases each). The end of the DNA is better explained by TRBJ2-7, so the J call may be wrong. The CDR3 spans 14 residues.

This chain uses TRBV4-2 with TRBJ2-1; D uncertain. Per germline, CDR1 LGHNA and CDR2 YNFKEQ. The CDR3 is 13 residues long. Trimming removed 1 base from V and 10 bases from J, with 11 bases in between. CDR3 nucleotides: TGTGCCAGCAGCCAAGGATGGGGTTCGGAGCAGTTCTTC. The encoded protein is CASSQGWGSEQFF.

CDR3 in amino acids: CASSPWGDPPSYEQYF. CDR3 nucleotide sequence: TGTGCCAGCAGCCCCTGGGGGGACCCACCTTCCTACGAGCAGTACTTC. The chain couples TRBV7-2 to TRBJ2-7; possible D gene TRBD2, 6 bases. Trimming took off 5 bases at V and 1 base at J, with 18 bases between the two ends. This CDR3 is 16 amino acids long. Germline CDR1 reads SGHTA; CDR2 reads FQGNSA. The full variable domain, rest sourced from reference TRBV7-2 and TRBJ2-7, is GAGVSQSPSNKVTEKGKDVELRCDPISGHTALYWYRQSLGQGLEFLIYFQGNSAPDKSGLPSDRFSAERTGGSVSTLTIQRTQQEDSAVYLCASSPWGDPPSYEQYFGPGTRLTVT.

The V and J genes are TRBV20-1 and TRBJ1-3, with D unclear. The CDR3 has 13 residues. With 6 bases removed from V and 6 bases from J, the gap between germline ends came to 15 bases. CDR1 DFQATT and CDR2 SNEGSKA come from the germline V gene (reference sequence). The CDR3 protein is CSAPHGSKNTIYF. The CDR3 DNA is TGCAGTGCCCCGCACGGATCGAAAAACACCATATATTTT.

This clonotype has a handful of counts. The chain couples TRBV3-1 to TRBJ2-5; D unresolved. Deletions cut 0 bases from V and 5 bases from J, with 13 bases between. The CDR3 sequence is 15 residues long. Germline V CDR1 and CDR2: LGHDT, YNNKEL (reference sequence). The CDR3 coding sequence is TGTGCCAGCAGCCAAGAGTCGAATAGGGTGGAGACCCAGTACTTC. It yields the protein CASSQESNRVETQYF.

This clonotype was found a few times. This chain uses TRBV6-5 with TRBJ1-1; D not resolved. Deletions cut 1 base from V and 4 bases from J, with 7 bases between. CDR1 is MNHEY, CDR2 SVGAGI, per germline. The length of the CDR3 is 13 residues. CDR3 nucleotide sequence: TGTGCCAGCAGTTACTTGGGGAGCACTGAAGCTTTCTTT. Amino acid sequence: CASSYLGSTEAFF.

This clonotype was seen a few times. This chain connects TRBV6-5 to TRBJ1-1, with 9 bases matching TRBD1. Germline V gene sequence: CDR1 MNHEY, CDR2 SVGAGI. After removal of 2 bases from V and 5 bases from J, the junction contained 6 bases not matched to a gene. This CDR3 contains 15 residues. CDR3 loop: CASSYAGTGRTEAFF. CDR3 nucleotide sequence: TGTGCCAGCAGTTACGCCGGGACAGGGAGGACTGAAGCTTTCTTT.

The V gene is TRBV28, the J gene TRBJ1-1; D uncertain. Germline V gene data show CDR1 as MDHEN and CDR2 as SYDVKM. The CDR3 extends over 13 amino acids. Trimming took 2 bases from V and 4 from J, leaving 8 bases between them. The CDR3: CASSLAVGTEAFF. The DNA for the CDR3 is TGTGCCAGCAGTTTAGCGGTCGGCACTGAAGCTTTCTTT.

The V and J genes are TRBV2 and TRBJ2-7; D remains unclear. Germline-derived CDR1 and CDR2 are SNHLY and FYNNEI. V shed 3 bases and J shed 1 base, with 13 bases lying between them. This CDR3 spans 15 amino acids. The CDR3 protein is CASSDQDRMSYEQYF. CDR3 sequence (DNA): TGTGCCAGCAGTGATCAGGACCGTATGTCCTACGAGCAGTACTTC.

This clonotype was seen a few times. The V and J genes are TRBV15 and TRBJ2-5, with D possibly TRBD1 on 6 matching bases. From germline, CDR1 is LNHNV and CDR2 YYDKDF (reference sequence). The CDR3 sequence is 13 residues long. Trimming shortened V by 1 base and J by 5 bases, and 8 bases separated the two germline ends. The CDR3 protein is CATSRVRGETQYF. The CDR3 DNA reads TGTGCCACCAGCAGAGTTAGGGGGGAGACCCAGTACTTC.

This sequence joins TRBV27 and TRBJ2-3, with D perhaps given as TRBD1 or TRBD2 (6 bases each). Germline V gene data show CDR1 as MNHEY and CDR2 as SMNVEV (reference sequence). The CDR3 is 13 residues long. Trimming cost V 6 bases and J 14 bases, with 21 bases left between them. The CDR3 sequence is CASSPPGGRVGYF. The CDR3 region has the DNA TGTGCCAGCAGCCCCCCTGGGGGGCGGGTGGGGTATTTT.

The genes are TRBV28 and TRBJ2-5; TRBD2 aligns across 7 bases. The J call may not be correct, given that the DNA end is closer to TRBJ2-1. Germline V lookup: CDR1 MDHEN, CDR2 SYDVKM. The CDR3 spans 15 residues. The CDR3 DNA follows: TGTGCCAGCATCCAGACTAGCTTGATAGGCAATGAGCAGTTCTTC. This codes for CASIQTSLIGNEQFF.

The chain has TRBV11-2 and TRBJ1-6; 7 nucleotides match TRBD1. The V segment lost 1 base and the J segment 8 bases; nucleotides outside the gene matches: 11. Germline values: CDR1 SGHAT, CDR2 FQNNGV. This CDR3 has 17 amino acids. CDR3 DNA sequence: TGTGCCAGCAGCTTAGTCGAACAGGGGAGCTGGTATTCACCCCTCCACTTT. It specifies CASSLVEQGSWYSPLHF. Looking up the rest from reference TRBV11-2 and TRBJ1-6 gives the full variable domain: EAGVAQSPRYKIIEKRQSVAFWCNPISGHATLYWYQQILGQGPKLLIQFQNNGVVDDSQLPKDRFSAERLKGVDSTLKIQPAKLEDSAVYLCASSLVEQGSWYSPLHFGNGTRLTVT.

This clonotype has more than one count but fewer than ten. This rearrangement joins TRBV27 to TRBJ1-2; TRBD1 matches 8 bases. V shed 4 bases, J shed 8 bases, and the junction held 18 bases outside the gene matches. Germline V gives CDR1 MNHEY, CDR2 SMNVEV (reference sequence). The CDR3 runs to 17 residues. CDR3 residues: CASSSLLTGGAARGYTF. The CDR3 DNA is TGTGCCAGCAGTTCCTTATTAACAGGGGGGGCAGCTAGAGGCTACACCTTC.

This chain uses TRBV7-2 with TRBJ2-1; no reliable D call. CDR3 size: 12 residues. V gave up 2 bases and J gave up 10 bases, with 9 bases separating them. Per germline, CDR1 SGHTA and CDR2 FQGNSA. The CDR3, as DNA: TGTGCCAGCAGCTTACACGGCAGGGAGCAGTTCTTC. As protein: CASSLHGREQFF.

The chain uses TRBV27 and TRBJ1-2, with 8 nucleotides matching TRBD1. V lost 7 bases, J lost 0 bases, and 4 bases stayed unmatched. The length of the CDR3 is 14 residues. CDR1 MNHEY and CDR2 SMNVEV come from the germline V gene (reference sequence). The CDR3 loop is CASTPTGANYGYTF. The CDR3 bases are TGTGCCAGCACTCCGACAGGGGCTAACTATGGCTACACCTTC.

The V call is TRBV6-2 or TRBV6-3, the J call TRBJ2-5, with 7 nucleotides matching TRBD1. With V trimmed by 3 bases and J by 4 bases, 5 bases remained unmatched. Per germline, CDR1 MNHEY and CDR2 SVGEGT. The CDR3 spans 14 residues. In nucleotides, the CDR3 is TGTGCCAGCAGTTATTTCGGACAGGCAGAGACCCAGTACTTC. It codes for CASSYFGQAETQYF.